This T cell receptor beta chain came from a study of sequential checkpoint blockade in melanoma. The sample's treatment: randomized to nivolumab then ipilimumab (arm A) or the reverse (arm B). Clones were sequenced by immunoSEQ multiplex PCR, and TCRdb holds only the in-frame ones, with some missing. The profile covers 15,000 to 20,000 clones, with more than 60% appearing a single time and 20% to 25% taken by the ten largest. The CDR3 has 15 amino acids. V lost 3 bases and J 7 bases, leaving 17 bases between the germline ends. Germline loops: CDR1 MRHNA, CDR2 SNTAGT. The gene calls are TRBV6-4 and TRBJ2-3, with D possibly TRBD1 on 6 matching bases. This TCR derives from a human donor with melanoma. Source: CD8+ T cells sorted from blood (inferred from file names), taken from a patient given nivolumab and ipilimumab in sequence. In DNA, the CDR3 is TGTGCCAGCAGTGATGCAGGGGACGCGGCGAATACGCAGTATTTT. This codes for CASSDAGDAANTQYF.